The sequence of this T cell receptor (beta chain) was determined in a study of blood T cell repertoires in COVID-19. Study in general: Whether acute or convalescent, the COVID-19 samples came from the United States, Italy and Spain. PBMCs, B-cell-depleted T cells, or T cells were the source of the cDNA or gDNA that made up the material.

In the original analysis: Reference gene primers were amplified, and this amplification served to estimate nucleated cell counts. Using immunoSEQ multiplex PCR, the repertoire was profiled, and TCRdb retains in-frame clones only, with some absent. V and J calls plus clone size are reproduced from that table; the DNA served to infer D and trimming. The data hold just over 150,000 clones, with approximately 86% observed a single time. This clone has a count of ten or more. Source material: peripheral blood. The origin of this receptor is a woman aged 70 to 79 with acute or convalescent COVID-19.

The CDR3 region is CASSSGLEGEKLFF. The CDR3 DNA follows: TGTGCCAGCAGCTCCGGACTAGAAGGGGAAAAACTGTTTTTT. The chain combines TRBV7-9 with TRBJ1-4, with D unresolved. Trimming took 4 bases from V and 8 from J, leaving 14 bases between them. The CDR3 sequence is 14 residues long. Germline assignment: CDR1 SEHNR and CDR2 FQNEAQ (reference sequence).